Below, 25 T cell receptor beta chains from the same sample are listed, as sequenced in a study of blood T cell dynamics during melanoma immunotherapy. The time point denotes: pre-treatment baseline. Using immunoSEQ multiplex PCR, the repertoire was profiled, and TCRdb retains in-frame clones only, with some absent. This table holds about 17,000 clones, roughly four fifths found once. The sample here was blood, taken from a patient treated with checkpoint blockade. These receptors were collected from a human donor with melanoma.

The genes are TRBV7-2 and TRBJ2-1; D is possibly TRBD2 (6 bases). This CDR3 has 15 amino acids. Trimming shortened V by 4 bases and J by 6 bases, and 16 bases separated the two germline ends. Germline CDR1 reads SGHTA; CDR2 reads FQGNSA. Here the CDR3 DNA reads TGTGCCAGCAGCTCGACTAGGTCGGACGCCAATGAGCAGTTCTTC. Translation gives CASSSTRSDANEQFF.

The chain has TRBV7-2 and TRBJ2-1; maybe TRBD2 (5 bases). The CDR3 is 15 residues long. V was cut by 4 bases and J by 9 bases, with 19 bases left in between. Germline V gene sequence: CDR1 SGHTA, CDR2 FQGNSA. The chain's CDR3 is CASSSPTSRGGEQFF. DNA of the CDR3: TGTGCCAGCAGCTCCCCGACCTCACGGGGTGGTGAGCAGTTCTTC.

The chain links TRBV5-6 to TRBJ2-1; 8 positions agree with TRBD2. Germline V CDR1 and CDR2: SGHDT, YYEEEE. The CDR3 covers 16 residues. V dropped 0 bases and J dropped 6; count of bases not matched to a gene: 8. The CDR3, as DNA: TGTGCCAGCAGCTTGGGAGGTAGCGGGATAGCCAATGAGCAGTTCTTC. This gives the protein CASSLGGSGIANEQFF.

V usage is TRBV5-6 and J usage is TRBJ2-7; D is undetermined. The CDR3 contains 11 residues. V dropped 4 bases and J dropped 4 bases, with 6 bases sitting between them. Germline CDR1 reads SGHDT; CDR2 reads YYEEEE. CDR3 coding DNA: TGTGCCAGCAGCGCGAATTACGAGCAGTACTTC. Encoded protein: CASSANYEQYF.

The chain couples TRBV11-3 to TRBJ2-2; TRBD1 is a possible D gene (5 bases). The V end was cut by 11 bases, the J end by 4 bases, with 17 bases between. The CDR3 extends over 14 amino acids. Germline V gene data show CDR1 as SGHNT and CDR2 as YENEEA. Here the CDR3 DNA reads TGTGCCGCCCCGGCAGGGTCAAGCACCGGGGAGCTGTTTTTT. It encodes CAAPAGSSTGELFF.

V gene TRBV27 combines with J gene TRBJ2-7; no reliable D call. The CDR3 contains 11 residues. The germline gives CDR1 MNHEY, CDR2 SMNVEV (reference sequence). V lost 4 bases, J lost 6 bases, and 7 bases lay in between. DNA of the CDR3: TGTGCCAGCAGTTCCGCAACCGAGCAGTACTTC. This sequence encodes CASSSATEQYF.

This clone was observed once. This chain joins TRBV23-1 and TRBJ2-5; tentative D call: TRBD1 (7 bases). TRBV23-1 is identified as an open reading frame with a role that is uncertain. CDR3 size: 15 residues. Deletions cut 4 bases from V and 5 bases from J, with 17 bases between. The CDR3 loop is CASSRRQGGEETQYF. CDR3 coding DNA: TGCGCCAGCAGTCGGCGACAGGGCGGGGAGGAGACCCAGTACTTC.

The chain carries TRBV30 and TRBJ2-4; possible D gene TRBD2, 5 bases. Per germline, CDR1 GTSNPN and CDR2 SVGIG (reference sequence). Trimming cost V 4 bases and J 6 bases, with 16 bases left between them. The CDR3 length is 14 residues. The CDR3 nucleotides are TGTGCCTGGAACGAGGGAGCCCTAGGAAACATTCAGTACTTC. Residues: CAWNEGALGNIQYF.

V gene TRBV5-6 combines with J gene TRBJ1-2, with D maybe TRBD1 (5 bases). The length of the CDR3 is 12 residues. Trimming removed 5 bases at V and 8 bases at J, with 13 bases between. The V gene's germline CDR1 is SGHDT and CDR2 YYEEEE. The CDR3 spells CASSYTREGYTF. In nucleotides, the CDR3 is TGTGCCAGCAGTTATACCAGGGAGGGCTACACCTTC.

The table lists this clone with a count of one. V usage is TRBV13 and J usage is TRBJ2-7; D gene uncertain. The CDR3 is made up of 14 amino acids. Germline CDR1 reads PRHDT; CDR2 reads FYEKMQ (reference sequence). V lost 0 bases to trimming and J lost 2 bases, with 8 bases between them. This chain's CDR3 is CASSLGQQPYEQYF. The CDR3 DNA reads TGTGCCAGCAGCTTAGGTCAGCAACCCTACGAGCAGTACTTC.

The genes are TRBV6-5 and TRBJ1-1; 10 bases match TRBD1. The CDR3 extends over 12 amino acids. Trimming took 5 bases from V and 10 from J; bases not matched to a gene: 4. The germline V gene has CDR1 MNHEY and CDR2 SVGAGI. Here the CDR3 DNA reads TGTGCCAGCAGTAAGACAGGGGGCGTAGCTTTCTTT. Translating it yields CASSKTGGVAFF.

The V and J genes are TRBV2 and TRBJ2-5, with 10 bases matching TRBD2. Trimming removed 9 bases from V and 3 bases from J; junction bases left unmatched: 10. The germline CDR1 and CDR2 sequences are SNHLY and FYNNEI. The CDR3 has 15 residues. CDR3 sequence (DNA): TGTGCCAGAGACGTGGCTAGCGGGAGAGAAGAGACCCAGTACTTC. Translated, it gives CARDVASGREETQYF.

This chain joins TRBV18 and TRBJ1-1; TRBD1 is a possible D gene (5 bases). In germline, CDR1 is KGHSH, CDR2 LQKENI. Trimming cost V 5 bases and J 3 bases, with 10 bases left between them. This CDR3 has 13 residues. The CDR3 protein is CASSLGRDTEAFF. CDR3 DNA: TGTGCCAGCTCATTGGGCAGGGACACTGAAGCTTTCTTT.

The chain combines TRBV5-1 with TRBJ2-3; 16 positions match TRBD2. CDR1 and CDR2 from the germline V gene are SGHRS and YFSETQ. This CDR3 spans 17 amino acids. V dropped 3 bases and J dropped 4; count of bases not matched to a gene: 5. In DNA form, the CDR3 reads TGCGCCAGCAGCTCGGGACTAGCGGGAGGGCCGTCAGATACGCAGTATTTT. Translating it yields CASSSGLAGGPSDTQYF.

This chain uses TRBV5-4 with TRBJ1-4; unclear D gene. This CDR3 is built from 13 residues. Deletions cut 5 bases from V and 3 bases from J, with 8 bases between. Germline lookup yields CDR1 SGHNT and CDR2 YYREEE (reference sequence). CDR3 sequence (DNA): TGTGCCAGCAGGCCCGAACCTAATGAAAAACTGTTTTTT. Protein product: CASRPEPNEKLFF.

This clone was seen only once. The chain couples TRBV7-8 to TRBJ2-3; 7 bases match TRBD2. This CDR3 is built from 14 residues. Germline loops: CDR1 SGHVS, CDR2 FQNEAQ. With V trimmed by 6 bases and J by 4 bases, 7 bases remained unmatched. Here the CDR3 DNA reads TGTGCCAGCAGGTCTATACGGGAGGCAGATACGCAGTATTTT. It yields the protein CASRSIREADTQYF.

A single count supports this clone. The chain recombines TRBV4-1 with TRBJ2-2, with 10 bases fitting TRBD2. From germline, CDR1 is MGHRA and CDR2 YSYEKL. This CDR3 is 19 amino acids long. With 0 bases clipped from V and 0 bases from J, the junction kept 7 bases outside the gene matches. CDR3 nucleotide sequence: TGCGCCAGCAGCCAAGAGGCTAGCGGGAGTTTCGCGAACACCGGGGAGCTGTTTTTT. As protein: CASSQEASGSFANTGELFF.

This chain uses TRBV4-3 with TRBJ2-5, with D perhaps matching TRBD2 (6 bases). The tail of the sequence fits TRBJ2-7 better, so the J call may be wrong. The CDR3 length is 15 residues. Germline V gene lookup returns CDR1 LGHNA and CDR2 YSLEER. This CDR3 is CASSQDLAPSYEQYF. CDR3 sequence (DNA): TGCGCCAGCAGCCAAGACCTAGCGCCTTCCTACGAGCAGTACTTC.

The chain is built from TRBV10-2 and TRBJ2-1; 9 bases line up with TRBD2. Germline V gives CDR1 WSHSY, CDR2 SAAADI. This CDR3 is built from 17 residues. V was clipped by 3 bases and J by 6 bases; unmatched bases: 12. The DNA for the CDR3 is TGCGCCAGCAGTGACCCGATGAGGCTAGCGGGACTCAATGAGCAGTTCTTC. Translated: CASSDPMRLAGLNEQFF.

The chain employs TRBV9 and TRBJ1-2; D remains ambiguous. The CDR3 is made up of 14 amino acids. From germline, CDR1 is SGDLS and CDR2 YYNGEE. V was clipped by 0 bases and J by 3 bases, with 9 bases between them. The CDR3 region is CASSVESWDYGYTF. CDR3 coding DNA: TGTGCCAGCAGCGTAGAATCGTGGGACTATGGCTACACCTTC.

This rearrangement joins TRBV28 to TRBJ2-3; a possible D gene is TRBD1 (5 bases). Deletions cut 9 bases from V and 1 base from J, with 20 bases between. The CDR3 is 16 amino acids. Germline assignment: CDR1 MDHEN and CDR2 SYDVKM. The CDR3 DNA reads TGTGCCAGTAAATCCTCAGCGACAGTGGGCACAGATACGCAGTATTTT. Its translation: CASKSSATVGTDTQYF.

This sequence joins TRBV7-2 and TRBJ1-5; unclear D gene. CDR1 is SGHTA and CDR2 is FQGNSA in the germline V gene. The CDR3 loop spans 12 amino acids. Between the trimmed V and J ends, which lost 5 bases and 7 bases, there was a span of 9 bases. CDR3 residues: CASSIVPQPQHF. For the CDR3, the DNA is TGTGCCAGCAGCATTGTCCCCCAGCCCCAGCATTTT.

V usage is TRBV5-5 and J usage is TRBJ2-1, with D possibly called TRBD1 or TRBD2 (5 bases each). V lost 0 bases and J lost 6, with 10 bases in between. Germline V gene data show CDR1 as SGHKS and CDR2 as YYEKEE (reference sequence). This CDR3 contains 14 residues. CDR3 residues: CASSLAGTPNEQFF. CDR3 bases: TGTGCCAGCAGCTTGGCCGGGACGCCCAATGAGCAGTTCTTC.

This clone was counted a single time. The CDR3 region is CASSPSRDRVFGELFF. The CDR3 nucleotides read TGTGCCAGCAGTCCCTCGCGGGACAGGGTTTTCGGGGAGCTGTTTTTT. The genes are TRBV27 and TRBJ2-2; 9 bases are shared with TRBD1. CDR1 and CDR2 from the germline V gene are MNHEY and SMNVEV (reference sequence). V lost 5 bases and J lost 7; bases outside the gene matches: 11. CDR3 length equals 16 residues.

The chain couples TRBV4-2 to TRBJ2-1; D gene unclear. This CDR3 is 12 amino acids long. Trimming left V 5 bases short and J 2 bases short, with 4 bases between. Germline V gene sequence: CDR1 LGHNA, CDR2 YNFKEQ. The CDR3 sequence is CASSTTYNEQFF. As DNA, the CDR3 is TGTGCCAGCAGCACAACCTACAATGAGCAGTTCTTC.